This T cell receptor beta chain appears in the sequencing data of a study of T cells in tuberculosis. Background on the study: Sequenced TCRs come from CD1B-GMM tetramer-binding T cells. IGRA-negative adolescents, IGRA-positive adolescents with latent tuberculosis and adults with active tuberculosis formed this South African cohort.

On average approximately 100,000 T cells per donor were immunosequenced. The method was immunoSEQ multiplex PCR; TCRdb's version includes in-frame clones alone and lacks a portion of them. The table has 23,000 or so clones, 95% to 96% seen once; the top ten hold approximately 8.5%. The germline V gene encodes CDR1 MNHEY and CDR2 SVGAGI. The CDR3 is 14 residues long. Trimming removed 0 bases at V and 7 bases at J, with 12 bases between. Input material: PBMCs. The rearrangement uses TRBV6-5 and TRBJ1-1, with D unresolved. This receptor was identified in a donor aged 10 to 29 with latent tuberculosis or without tuberculosis infection. The CDR3 loop is CASSYSVNGIEAFF. The CDR3 DNA reads TGTGCCAGCAGTTACTCTGTAAACGGGATTGAAGCTTTCTTT.